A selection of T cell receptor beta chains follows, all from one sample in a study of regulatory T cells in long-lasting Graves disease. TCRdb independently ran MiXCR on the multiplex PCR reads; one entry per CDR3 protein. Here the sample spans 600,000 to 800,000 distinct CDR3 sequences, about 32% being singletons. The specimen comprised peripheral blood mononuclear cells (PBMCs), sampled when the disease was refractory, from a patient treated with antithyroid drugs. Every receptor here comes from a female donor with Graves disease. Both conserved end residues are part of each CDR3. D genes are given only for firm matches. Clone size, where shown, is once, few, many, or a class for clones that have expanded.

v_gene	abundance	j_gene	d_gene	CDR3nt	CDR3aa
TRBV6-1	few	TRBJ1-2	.	TGTGCCAGCAGCATGGGGGACACCTTC	CASSMGDTF
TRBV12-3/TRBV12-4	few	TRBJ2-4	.	TGTGCCAGCAGTTTCCGGGGCCCAAAAAACATTCAGTACTTC	CASSFRGPKNIQYF
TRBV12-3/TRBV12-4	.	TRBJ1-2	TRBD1	TGTGCCAGCAGGGGATCCCAGGGACAGGGGTTGCAGATTGGCTACACCTTC	CASRGSQGQGLQIGYTF
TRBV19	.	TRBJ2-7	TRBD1	TGTGCCAGTAGTCCGCGACAGGGGTCGAGGGAGCAGTACTTC	CASSPRQGSREQYF
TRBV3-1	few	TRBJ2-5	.	TGTGCCAGCAGCCAAGATGCGGAGCAAGAGACCCAGTACTTC	CASSQDAEQETQYF
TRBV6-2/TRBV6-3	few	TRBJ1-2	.	TGTGCCAGCAGTCGAGACACCTCAGCTAACTATGGCTACACCTTC	CASSRDTSANYGYTF
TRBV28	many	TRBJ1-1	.	TGTGCCAGCACCTCAGGACCAAAAGCTTTCTTT	CASTSGPKAFF
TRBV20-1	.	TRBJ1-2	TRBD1	TGCAGTGCTCCTAAGTCTTCACAGGGGGCGGGTGGCTACACCTTC	CSAPKSSQGAGGYTF
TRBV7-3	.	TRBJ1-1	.	TGTGCCAGCAGCCCCTTCGAGCCTGTTACTGAAGCTTTCTTT	CASSPFEPVTEAFF
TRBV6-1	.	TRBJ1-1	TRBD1	TGTGCCAGCAGTGGACAGGGGCCCATGAACACTGAAGCTTTCTTT	CASSGQGPMNTEAFF
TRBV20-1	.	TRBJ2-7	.	TGCAGTGCTAGAGACAAAGAATTTAGCTCCTACGAGCAGTACTTC	CSARDKEFSSYEQYF
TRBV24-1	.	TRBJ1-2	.	TGTGCCACCAGTGACGCCGACAGTAATAACTATGGCTACACCTTC	CATSDADSNNYGYTF
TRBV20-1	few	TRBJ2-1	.	TGCAGTGCTACCCGCGTTGATGAGCAGTTCTTC	CSATRVDEQFF
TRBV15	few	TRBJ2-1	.	TGTGCCACCAGCAGAGAGTCCCGGGGCCCAACCTACAATGAGCAGTTCTTC	CATSRESRGPTYNEQFF
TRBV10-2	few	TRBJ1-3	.	TGCGCCAGCAGTGAGAATGGCTCTGGAAACACCATATATTTT	CASSENGSGNTIYF
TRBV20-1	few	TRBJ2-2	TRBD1	TGCAGTGCTAGAGAGGCGACAGGGGGCATCACCGGGGAGCTGTTTTTT	CSAREATGGITGELFF
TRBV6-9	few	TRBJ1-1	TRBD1	TGTGCCAGCAGTTACGGGACAGGGACCACTGAAGCTTTCTTT	CASSYGTGTTEAFF
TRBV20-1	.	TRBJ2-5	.	TGCAGTGCCCTCGACTACCAAGTTCCCCAAGAGACCCAGTACTTC	CSALDYQVPQETQYF
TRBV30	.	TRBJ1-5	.	TGTGCCTACACCAAAATACAGGGAAATCAGCCCCAGCATTTT	CAYTKIQGNQPQHF
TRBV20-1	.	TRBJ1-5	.	TGCAGTGCTAGAGTGGGGCAGCGGGGCAATCAGCCCCAGCATTTT	CSARVGQRGNQPQHF
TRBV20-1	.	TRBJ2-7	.	TGCAGTGCTGAAGGGCGCCCGACTAGCTCCTACGAGCAGTACTTC	CSAEGRPTSSYEQYF
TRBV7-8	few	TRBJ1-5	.	TGTGCCAGCAGCCAATGGACAGACACTAGCAATCAGCCCCAGCATTTT	CASSQWTDTSNQPQHF
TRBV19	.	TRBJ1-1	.	TGTGCCAGTGCCGTGGGAGTGAACACTGAAGCTTTCTTT	CASAVGVNTEAFF
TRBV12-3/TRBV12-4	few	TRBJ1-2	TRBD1	TGTGCCAGCAGTTTAGGACAGGGGGCTACGACTGGTGGCTACACCTTC	CASSLGQGATTGGYTF
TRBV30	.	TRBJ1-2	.	TGTGCCTGGAGTGTGGAGGAGCTCCTTAACTATGGCTACACCTTC	CAWSVEELLNYGYTF
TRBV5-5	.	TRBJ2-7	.	TGTGCCAGCAGCTTCCAGGTCGGGGAGCAGTACTTC	CASSFQVGEQYF
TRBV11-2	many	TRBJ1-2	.	TGTGCCAGCAGCTCCCCCCTTACTAACTATGGCTACACCTTC	CASSSPLTNYGYTF